This TCR beta chain was sequenced for a study of PD-L1 blockade in urothelial cancer. Looking at the study overall: Samples of blood were analyzed 3 weeks (second dose) and 6 weeks after treatment start. The study, taken as a whole, reports: Tumor-associated blood clones were expanded more by durable-benefit patients at 3 weeks.

The germline gives CDR1 MNHEY, CDR2 SVGAGI. The CDR3 is 14 residues long. With V trimmed by 5 bases and J by 10 bases, 6 bases remained unmatched. Regarding this clone: Its antigen is as yet unknown.

Each PCR received spiked synthetic TCR analog templates. Only in-frame clones appear in the TCRdb table, and some are missing; sequencing was by immunoSEQ multiplex PCR. The sample contains more than 60,000 clones, roughly 90% of which appear only once. The time point was: peripheral blood 6 weeks after treatment start. Peripheral blood mononuclear cells were collected from every patient before and during treatment, yielding between 1 and 8 samples per patient. The receptor comes from a man in his fifties or sixties with urothelial cancer. Source: PBMCs, taken around atezolizumab (anti-PD-L1) treatment. The gene calls are TRBV6-5 and TRBJ1-6; TRBD1 matches 9 bases. This chain's CDR3 is CASSPGQGTSPLHF. The DNA of the CDR3 is TGTGCCAGCAGTCCGGGACAGGGAACCTCACCCCTCCACTTT.